Below, 9 T cell receptor beta chains from the same sample are listed, as sequenced in a study of CD8+ T cells in alopecia areata. The sequencing template was cDNA reverse transcribed from extracted RNA. Measured with immunoSEQ multiplex PCR; TCRdb has only the in-frame clones, and not every one. Of over 150,000 clones listed, 58% are singletons. Treatment indicated: oral pan-JAK inhibitor, 5-10 mg twice daily. The sample consisted of CD4+ T cells sorted from blood, taken at week 24, from a patient treated with tofacitinib. The receptors come from a human donor with alopecia areata.

The V and J genes are TRBV9 and TRBJ2-5, with 11 bases that match TRBD2. With 1 base clipped from V and 3 bases from J, the junction kept 5 bases outside the gene matches. Per germline, CDR1 SGDLS and CDR2 YYNGEE. The CDR3 is made up of 16 amino acids. In DNA, the CDR3 is TGTGCCAGCAGCGTACTAGCGGGAGGTCCGGAAGAGACCCAGTACTTC. Residues: CASSVLAGGPEETQYF.

This clone was recorded a few times. This chain uses TRBV14 with TRBJ2-2; D remains unclear. The CDR3 sequence is 16 residues long. From germline, CDR1 is SGHDN and CDR2 FVKESK. Trimming pared 2 bases from V and 4 bases from J, leaving 14 bases between. The DNA of the CDR3 is TGTGCCAGCAGCCAATCGGGTTTAGTTAGCACCGGGGAGCTGTTTTTT. Its protein product is CASSQSGLVSTGELFF.

This clone was detected only once. V and J are TRBV29-1 and TRBJ2-7; D possibly corresponds to TRBD1 (5 bases). Germline lookup yields CDR1 SQVTM and CDR2 ANQGSEA. The CDR3 extends over 13 amino acids. Trimming pared 6 bases from V and 2 bases from J, leaving 14 bases between. CDR3: CSVLIQETYEQYF. The CDR3 DNA sequence: TGCAGCGTCCTTATACAGGAGACCTACGAGCAGTACTTC.

This clone has just a few counts. The chain employs TRBV5-1 and TRBJ2-7; TRBD2 agrees at 9 bases. Germline V lookup: CDR1 SGHRS, CDR2 YFSETQ. Losses at the gene ends were 0 bases for V and 3 bases for J; bases not matched to a gene: 7. The CDR3 spans 16 residues. The CDR3 sequence: CASSLGSGLAVYEQYF. The CDR3, as DNA: TGCGCCAGCAGCTTGGGATCGGGACTAGCTGTCTACGAGCAGTACTTC.

The rearrangement uses TRBV4-2 and TRBJ2-5, with D possibly TRBD1 on 7 matching bases. V was shortened by 0 bases and J by 1 base, with 18 bases between the two germline ends. CDR1 is LGHNA and CDR2 is YNFKEQ in the germline V gene. The CDR3 totals 18 residues. Here the CDR3 DNA reads TGTGCCAGCAGCCAAGATACGCTCGGAGGGGGCAGCCAAGAGACCCAGTACTTC. As protein: CASSQDTLGGGSQETQYF.

This chain links TRBV7-2 with TRBJ1-4; a possible D gene is TRBD1 (6 bases). Trimming shortened V by 5 bases and J by 5 bases, and 12 bases separated the two germline ends. Germline loops: CDR1 SGHTA, CDR2 FQGNSA. The CDR3 contains 14 residues. CDR3: CASSPDRTNEKLFF. As DNA, the CDR3 is TGTGCCAGCAGCCCCGACAGGACAAATGAAAAACTGTTTTTT.

This clone has just a few counts. V and J are TRBV29-1 and TRBJ2-2; tentatively, D is TRBD1 (5 bases). Trimming pared 3 bases from V and 2 bases from J, leaving 7 bases between. The CDR3 extends over 13 amino acids. In germline, CDR1 is SQVTM, CDR2 ANQGSEA. The CDR3 nucleotides are TGCAGCGTTGAGGGGCATAACACCGGGGAGCTGTTTTTT. Encoded protein: CSVEGHNTGELFF.

This chain links TRBV5-1 with TRBJ2-5; D assignment may be TRBD1 or TRBD2 (5 bases each). CDR1 is SGHRS, CDR2 YFSETQ, per germline. Trimming took off 0 bases at V and 1 base at J, with 10 bases between the two ends. This CDR3 contains 15 residues. CDR3 sequence: CASSLDVGTQETQYF. Here the CDR3 DNA reads TGCGCCAGCAGCTTGGATGTGGGGACCCAAGAGACCCAGTACTTC.

The gene calls are TRBV18 and TRBJ2-3, with D maybe TRBD2 (6 bases). Looked up from germline, CDR1 is KGHSH and CDR2 is LQKENI. V shed 3 bases and J shed 2 bases, with 12 bases lying between them. The CDR3 contains 15 residues. CDR3 sequence (DNA): TGTGCCAGCTCACCGCAGGGAGGAGACACAGATACGCAGTATTTT. It encodes CASSPQGGDTDTQYF.